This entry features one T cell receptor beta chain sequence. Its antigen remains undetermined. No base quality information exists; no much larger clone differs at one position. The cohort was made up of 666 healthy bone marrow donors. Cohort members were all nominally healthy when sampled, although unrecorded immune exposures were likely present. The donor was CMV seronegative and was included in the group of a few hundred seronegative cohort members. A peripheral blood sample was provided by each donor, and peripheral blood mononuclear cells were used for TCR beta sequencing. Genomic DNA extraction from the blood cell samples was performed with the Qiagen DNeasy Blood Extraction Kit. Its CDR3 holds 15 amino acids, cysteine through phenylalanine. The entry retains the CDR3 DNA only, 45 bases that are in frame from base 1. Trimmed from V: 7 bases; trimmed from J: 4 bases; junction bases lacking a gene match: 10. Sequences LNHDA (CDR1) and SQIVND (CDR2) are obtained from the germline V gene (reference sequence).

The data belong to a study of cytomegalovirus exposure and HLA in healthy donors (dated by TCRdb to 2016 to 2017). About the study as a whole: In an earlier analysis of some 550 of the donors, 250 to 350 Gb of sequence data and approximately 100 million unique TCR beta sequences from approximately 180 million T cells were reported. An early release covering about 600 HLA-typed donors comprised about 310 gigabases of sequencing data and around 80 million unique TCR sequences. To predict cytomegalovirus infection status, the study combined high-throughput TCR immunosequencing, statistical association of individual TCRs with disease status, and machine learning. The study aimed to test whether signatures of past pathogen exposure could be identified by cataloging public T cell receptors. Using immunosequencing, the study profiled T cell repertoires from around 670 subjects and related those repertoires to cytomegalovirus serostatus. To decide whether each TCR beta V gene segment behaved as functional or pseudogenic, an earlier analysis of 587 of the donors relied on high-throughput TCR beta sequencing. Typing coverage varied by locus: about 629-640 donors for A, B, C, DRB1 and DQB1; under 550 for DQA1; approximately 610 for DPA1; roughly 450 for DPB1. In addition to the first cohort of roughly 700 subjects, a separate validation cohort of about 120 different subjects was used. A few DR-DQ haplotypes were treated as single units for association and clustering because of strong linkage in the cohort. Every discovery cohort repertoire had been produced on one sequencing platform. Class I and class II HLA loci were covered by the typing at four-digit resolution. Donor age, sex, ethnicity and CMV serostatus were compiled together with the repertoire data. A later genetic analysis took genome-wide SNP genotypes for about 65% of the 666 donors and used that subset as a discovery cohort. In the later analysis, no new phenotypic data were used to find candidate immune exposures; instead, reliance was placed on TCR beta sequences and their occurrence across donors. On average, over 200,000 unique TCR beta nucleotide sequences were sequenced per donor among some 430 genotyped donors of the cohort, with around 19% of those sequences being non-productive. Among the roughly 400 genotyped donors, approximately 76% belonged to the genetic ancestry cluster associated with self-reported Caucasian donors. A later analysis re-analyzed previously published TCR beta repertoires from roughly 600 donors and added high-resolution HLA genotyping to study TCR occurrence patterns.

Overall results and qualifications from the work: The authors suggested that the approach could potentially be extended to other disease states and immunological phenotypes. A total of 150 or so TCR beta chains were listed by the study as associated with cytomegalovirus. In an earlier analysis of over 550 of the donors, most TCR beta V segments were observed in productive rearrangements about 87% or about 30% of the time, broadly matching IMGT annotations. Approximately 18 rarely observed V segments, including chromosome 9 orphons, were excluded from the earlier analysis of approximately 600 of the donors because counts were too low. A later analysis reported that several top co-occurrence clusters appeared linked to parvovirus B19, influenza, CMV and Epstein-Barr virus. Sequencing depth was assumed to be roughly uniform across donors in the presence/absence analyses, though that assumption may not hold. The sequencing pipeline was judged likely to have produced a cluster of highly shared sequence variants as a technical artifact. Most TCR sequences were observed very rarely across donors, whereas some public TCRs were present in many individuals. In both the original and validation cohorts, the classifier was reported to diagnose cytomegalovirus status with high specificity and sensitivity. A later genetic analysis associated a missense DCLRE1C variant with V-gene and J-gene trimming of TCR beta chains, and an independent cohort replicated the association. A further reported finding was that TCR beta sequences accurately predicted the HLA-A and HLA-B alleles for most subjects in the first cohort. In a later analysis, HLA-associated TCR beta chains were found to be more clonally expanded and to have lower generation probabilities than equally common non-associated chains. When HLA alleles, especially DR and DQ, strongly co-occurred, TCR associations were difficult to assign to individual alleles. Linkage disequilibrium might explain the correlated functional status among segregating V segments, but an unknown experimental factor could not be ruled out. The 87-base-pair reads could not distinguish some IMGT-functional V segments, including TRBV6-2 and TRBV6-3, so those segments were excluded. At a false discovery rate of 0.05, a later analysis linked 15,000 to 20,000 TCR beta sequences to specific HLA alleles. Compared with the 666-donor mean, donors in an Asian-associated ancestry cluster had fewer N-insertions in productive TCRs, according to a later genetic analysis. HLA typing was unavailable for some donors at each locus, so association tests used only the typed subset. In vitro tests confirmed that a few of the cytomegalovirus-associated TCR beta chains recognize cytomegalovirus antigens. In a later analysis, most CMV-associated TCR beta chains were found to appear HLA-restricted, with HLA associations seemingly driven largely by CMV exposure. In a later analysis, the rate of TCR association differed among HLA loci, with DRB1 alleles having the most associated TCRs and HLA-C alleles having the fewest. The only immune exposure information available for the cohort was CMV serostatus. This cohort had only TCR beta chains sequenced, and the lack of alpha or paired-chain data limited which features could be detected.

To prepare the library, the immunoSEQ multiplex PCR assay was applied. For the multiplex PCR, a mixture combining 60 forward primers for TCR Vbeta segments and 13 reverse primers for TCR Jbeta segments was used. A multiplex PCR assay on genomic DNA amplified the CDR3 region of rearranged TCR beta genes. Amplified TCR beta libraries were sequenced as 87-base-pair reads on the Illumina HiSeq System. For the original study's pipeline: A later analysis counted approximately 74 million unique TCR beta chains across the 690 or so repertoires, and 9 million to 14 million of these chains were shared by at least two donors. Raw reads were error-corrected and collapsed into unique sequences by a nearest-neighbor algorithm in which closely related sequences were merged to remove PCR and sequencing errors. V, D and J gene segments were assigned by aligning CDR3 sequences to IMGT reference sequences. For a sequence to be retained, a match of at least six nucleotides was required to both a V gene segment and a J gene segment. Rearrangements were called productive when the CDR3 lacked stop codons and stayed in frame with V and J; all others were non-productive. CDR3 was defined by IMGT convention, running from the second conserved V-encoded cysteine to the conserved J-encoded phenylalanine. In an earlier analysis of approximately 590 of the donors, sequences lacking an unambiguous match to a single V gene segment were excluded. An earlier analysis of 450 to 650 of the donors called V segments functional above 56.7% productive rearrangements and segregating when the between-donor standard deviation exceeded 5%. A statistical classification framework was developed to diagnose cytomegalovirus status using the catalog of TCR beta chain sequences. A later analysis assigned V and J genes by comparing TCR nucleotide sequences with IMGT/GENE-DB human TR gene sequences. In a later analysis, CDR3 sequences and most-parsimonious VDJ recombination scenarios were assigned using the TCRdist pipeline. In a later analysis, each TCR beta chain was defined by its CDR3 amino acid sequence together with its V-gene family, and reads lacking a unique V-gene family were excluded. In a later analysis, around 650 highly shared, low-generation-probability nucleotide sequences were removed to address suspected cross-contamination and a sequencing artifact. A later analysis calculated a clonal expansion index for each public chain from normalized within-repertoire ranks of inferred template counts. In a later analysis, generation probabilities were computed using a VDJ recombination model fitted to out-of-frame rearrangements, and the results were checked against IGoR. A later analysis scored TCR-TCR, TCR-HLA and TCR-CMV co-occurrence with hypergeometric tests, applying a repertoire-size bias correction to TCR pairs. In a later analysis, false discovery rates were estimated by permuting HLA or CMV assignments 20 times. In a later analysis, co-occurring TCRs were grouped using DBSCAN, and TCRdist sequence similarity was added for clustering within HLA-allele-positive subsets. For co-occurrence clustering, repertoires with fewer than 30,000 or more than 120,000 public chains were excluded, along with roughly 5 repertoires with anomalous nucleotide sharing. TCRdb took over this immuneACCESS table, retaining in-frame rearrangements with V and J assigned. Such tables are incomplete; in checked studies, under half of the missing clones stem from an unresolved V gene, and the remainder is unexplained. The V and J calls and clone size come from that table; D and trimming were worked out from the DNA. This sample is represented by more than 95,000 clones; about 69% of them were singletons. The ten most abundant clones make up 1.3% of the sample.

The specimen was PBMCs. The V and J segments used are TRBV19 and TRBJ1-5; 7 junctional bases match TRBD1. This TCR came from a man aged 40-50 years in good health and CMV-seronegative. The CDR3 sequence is CASTETTGLNQPQHF. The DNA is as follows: TGTGCCAGTACAGAAACGACAGGGTTGAATCAGCCCCAGCATTTT.